This T cell receptor beta chain stems from a study of T cells after posttransplantation cyclophosphamide. The study's findings and limits: Recipient CMV seropositivity and CMV reactivation strongly tracked TRB clonality. Skin or GI-infiltrating T cells shared few TRB sequences with blood. Later blood repertoires were often dominated by clones from the donor CD8+ memory compartment.

This clone was observed many times. The antigen remains unidentified. This CDR3 comprises 17 residues. Per the germline V gene, CDR1 is SGHTS and CDR2 is YDEGEE. V was trimmed by 6 bases and J by 0 bases, leaving 19 bases between them. Clones were read by immunoSEQ multiplex PCR, and TCRdb kept only the in-frame ones, dropping some. The sample was found to contain tens of thousands of clones, and every one recurs. The source of this sequence is a man between 35 and 55 years old in good health, CMV-negative, and a related stem cell transplant donor. The genes are TRBV5-8 and TRBJ1-5; D remains ambiguous. Sequenced input: PBMCs. CDR3 loop: CASNFNTRGISNQPQHF. The CDR3 DNA reads TGTGCCAGCAACTTCAACACTCGGGGTATTAGCAATCAGCCCCAGCATTTT.